The 4 T cell receptor beta chains reported below all come from one sample, sequenced in a study of blood T cell repertoires in COVID-19. TCRdb keeps only in-frame clones here, not all; method: immunoSEQ multiplex PCR. Among more than 70,000 clones, about 85% were seen once, and the ten largest hold about 9%. The specimen was peripheral blood. Receptor source: a human donor in a cohort sampled during active COVID-19.

The chain combines TRBV12-3 or TRBV12-4 with TRBJ1-2; D might be TRBD1 (5 bases). Trimming pared 5 bases from V and 7 bases from J, leaving 11 bases between. The CDR3 sequence is 12 residues long. CDR3 sequence: CASSVRGGGYTF. CDR3 DNA: TGTGCCAGCAGTGTTAGGGGAGGTGGCTACACCTTC.

The chain couples TRBV5-6 to TRBJ2-2; TRBD2 matches at 10 bases. With V trimmed by 0 bases and J by 4 bases, 0 bases remained unmatched. The CDR3 is made up of 15 amino acids. Germline CDR1 SGHDT, CDR2 YYEEEE. The CDR3 sequence: CASSLASGGTGELFF. CDR3 sequence (DNA): TGTGCCAGCAGCTTGGCTAGCGGGGGCACCGGGGAGCTGTTTTTT.

This sequence joins TRBV5-1 and TRBJ2-5; tentatively, D is TRBD2 (5 bases). The V and J ends lost 0 bases and 6 bases respectively, with 18 bases between them. CDR3 length equals 16 residues. The V gene's germline CDR1 is SGHRS and CDR2 YFSETQ. CDR3 sequence (DNA): TGCGCCAGCAGCTTGGCCTCGGGAACCGTTGGGAAGACCCAGTACTTC. This translates into CASSLASGTVGKTQYF. Filled out from reference TRBV5-1 and TRBJ2-5, the complete variable domain reads KAGVTQTPRYLIKTRGQQVTLSCSPISGHRSVSWYQQTPGQGLQFLFEYFSETQRNKGNFPGRFSGRQFSNSRSEMNVSTLELGDSALYLCASSLASGTVGKTQYFGPGTRLLVL.

The chain combines TRBV11-3 with TRBJ2-1, with TRBD2 identical over 9 bases. Looked up from germline, CDR1 is SGHNT and CDR2 is YENEEA. Germline trimming cut 5 bases from V and 10 bases from J; bases unmatched to any gene: 12. This CDR3 spans 15 amino acids. Written as DNA, the CDR3 is TGTGCCAGCAGCGTATTAGCGGGGGACGGTCACGAGCAGTTCTTC. This encodes CASSVLAGDGHEQFF.